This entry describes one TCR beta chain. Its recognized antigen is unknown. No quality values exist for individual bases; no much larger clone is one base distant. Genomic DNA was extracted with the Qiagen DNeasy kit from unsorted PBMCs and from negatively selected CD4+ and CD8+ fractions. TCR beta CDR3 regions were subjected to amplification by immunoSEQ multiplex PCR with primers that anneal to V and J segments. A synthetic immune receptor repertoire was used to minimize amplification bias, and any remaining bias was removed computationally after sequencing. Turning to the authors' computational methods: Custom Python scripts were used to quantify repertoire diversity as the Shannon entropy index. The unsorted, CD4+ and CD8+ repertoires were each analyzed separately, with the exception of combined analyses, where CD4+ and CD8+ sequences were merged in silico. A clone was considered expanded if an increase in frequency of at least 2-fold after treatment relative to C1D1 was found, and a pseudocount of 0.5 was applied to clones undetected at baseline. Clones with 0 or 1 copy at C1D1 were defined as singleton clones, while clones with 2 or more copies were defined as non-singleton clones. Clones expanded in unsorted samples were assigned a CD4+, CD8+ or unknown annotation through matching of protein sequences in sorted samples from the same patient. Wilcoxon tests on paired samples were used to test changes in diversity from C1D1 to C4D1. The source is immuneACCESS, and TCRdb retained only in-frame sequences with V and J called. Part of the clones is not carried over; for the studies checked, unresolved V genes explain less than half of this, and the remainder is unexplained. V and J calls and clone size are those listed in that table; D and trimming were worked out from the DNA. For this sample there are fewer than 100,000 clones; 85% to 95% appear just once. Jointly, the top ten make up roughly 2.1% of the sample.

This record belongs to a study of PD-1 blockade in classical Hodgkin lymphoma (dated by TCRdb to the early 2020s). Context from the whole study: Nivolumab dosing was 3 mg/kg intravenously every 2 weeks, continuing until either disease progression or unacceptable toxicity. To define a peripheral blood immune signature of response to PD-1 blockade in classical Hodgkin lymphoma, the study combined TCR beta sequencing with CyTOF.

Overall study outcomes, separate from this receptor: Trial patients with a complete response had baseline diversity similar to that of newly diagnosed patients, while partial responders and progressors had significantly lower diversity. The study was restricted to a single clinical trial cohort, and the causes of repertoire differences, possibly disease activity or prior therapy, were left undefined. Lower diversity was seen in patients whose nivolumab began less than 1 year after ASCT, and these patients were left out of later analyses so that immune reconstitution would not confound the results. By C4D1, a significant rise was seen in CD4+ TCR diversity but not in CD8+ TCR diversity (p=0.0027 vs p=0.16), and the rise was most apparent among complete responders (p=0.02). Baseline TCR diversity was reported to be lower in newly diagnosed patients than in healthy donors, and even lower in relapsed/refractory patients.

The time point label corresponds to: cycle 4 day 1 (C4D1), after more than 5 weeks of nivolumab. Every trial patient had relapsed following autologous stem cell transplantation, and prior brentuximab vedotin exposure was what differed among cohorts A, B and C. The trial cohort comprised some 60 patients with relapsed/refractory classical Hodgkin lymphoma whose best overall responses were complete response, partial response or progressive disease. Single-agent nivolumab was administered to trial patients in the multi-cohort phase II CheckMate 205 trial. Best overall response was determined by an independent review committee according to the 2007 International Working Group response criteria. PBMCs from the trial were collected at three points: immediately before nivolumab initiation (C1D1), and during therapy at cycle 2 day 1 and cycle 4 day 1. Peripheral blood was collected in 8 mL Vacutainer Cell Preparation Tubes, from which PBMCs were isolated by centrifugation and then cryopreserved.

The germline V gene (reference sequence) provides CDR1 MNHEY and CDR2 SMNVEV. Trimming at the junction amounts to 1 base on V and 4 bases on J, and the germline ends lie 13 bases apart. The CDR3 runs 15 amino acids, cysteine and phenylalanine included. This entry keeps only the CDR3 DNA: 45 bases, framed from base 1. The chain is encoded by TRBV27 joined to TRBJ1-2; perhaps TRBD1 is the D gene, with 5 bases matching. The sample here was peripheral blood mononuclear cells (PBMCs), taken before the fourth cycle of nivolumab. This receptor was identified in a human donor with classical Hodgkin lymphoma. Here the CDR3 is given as CASSLFAGRTYGYTF. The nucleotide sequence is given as TGTGCCAGCAGTTTATTTGCAGGGAGAACCTATGGCTACACCTTC.